This T cell receptor beta chain was recorded in a study of identical twins. Study-wide results and limits: Insertions ran lower in abundant cord blood beta clonotypes, though not in memory repertoires. Possibly, invariant MAIT and iNKT cells partly confounded zero-insertion analyses.

The CDR3 runs 13 residues. Trimming cost V 8 bases and J 3 bases, with 13 bases left between them. Germline V CDR1 and CDR2: SSHAT, FNYEAQ (reference sequence). The cDNA had a unique molecular identifier and a template-switch universal primer site. One entry per CDR3 protein results from TCRdb running MiXCR on the 5' RACE reads. The sample contains about 430,000 distinct CDR3 sequences, under 20% of which appear only once. Concerning this clonotype itself: The antigen is unknown.

The V and J genes are TRBV7-7 and TRBJ2-5; the D is unclear. Specimen: naive T cells sorted from blood. The source of this sequence is a man in his forties or fifties in good health. The CDR3 region is CASAHWRKETQYF. Here the CDR3 DNA reads TGTGCCAGCGCACACTGGCGAAAAGAGACCCAGTACTTC.